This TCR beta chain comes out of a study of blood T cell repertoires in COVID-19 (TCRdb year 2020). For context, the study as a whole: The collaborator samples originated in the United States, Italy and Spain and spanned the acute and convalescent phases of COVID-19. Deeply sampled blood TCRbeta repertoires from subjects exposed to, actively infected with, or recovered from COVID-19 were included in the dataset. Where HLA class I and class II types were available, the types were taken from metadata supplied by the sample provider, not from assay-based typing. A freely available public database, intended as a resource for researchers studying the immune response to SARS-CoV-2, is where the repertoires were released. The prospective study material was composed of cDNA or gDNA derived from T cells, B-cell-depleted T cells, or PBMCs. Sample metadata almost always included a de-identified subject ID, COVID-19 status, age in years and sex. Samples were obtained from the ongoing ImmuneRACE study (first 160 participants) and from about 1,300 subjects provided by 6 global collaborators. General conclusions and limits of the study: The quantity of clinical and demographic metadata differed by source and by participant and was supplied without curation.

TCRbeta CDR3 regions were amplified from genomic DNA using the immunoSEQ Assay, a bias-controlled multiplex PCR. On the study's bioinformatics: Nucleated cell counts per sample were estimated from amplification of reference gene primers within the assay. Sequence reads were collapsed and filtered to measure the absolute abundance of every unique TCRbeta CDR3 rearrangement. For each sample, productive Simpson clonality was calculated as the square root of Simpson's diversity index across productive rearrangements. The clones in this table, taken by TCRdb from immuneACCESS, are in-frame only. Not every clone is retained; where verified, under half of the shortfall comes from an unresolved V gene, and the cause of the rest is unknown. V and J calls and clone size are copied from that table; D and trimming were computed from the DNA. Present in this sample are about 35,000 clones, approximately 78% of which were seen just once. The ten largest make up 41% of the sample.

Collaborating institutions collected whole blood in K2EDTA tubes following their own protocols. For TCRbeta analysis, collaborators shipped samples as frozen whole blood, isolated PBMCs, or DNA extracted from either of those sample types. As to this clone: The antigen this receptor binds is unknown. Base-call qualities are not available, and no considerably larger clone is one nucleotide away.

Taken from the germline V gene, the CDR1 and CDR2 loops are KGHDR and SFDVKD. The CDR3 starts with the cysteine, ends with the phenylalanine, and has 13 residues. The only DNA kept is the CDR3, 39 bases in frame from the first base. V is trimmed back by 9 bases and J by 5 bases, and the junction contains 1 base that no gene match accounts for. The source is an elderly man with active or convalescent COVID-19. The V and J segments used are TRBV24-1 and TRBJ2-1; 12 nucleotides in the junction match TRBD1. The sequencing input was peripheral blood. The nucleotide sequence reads TGTGCCACCGGGACAGGGGGCAACAATGAGCAGTTCTTC. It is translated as CATGTGGNNEQFF.